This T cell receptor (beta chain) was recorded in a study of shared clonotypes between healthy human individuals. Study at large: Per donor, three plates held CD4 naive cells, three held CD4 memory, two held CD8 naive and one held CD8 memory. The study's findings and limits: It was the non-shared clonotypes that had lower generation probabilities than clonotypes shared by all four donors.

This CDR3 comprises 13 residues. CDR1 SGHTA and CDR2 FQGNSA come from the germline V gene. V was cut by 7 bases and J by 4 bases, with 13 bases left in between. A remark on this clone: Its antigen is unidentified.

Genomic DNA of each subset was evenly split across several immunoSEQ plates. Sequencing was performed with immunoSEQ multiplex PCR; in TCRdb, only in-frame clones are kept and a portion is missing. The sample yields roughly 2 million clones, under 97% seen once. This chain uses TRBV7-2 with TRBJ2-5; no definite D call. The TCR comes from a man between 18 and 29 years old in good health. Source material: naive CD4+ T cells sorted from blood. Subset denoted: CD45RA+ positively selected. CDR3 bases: TGTGCCAGCACCTCAGGTGTGGCAGAGACCCAGTACTTC. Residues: CASTSGVAETQYF.